Listed here are 29 T cell receptor beta chains from one sample, sequenced in a study of blood T cell repertoires in COVID-19. Libraries were prepared by immunoSEQ multiplex PCR; TCRdb keeps only in-frame clonotypes and omits some of them. The table includes 83,000 or so clones, approximately 86% detected once. Sequenced sample: peripheral blood. Receptors were obtained from a man aged 80 or over with active or convalescent COVID-19.

The CDR3 loop reads CASSEGGETQYF. In DNA, the CDR3 is TGTGCCAGCAGTGAAGGCGGAGAGACCCAGTACTTC. This chain connects TRBV6-1 to TRBJ2-5; D unclear. The germline gives CDR1 MNHNS, CDR2 SASEGT. The CDR3 has 12 residues. V was shortened by 1 base and J by 4 bases, with 4 bases between the two germline ends.

The V and J genes are TRBV30 and TRBJ1-5, with a possible D match to TRBD1 (5 bases). Per the germline V gene, CDR1 is GTSNPN and CDR2 is SVGIG (reference sequence). The CDR3 totals 14 residues. V lost 0 bases and J 7 bases, leaving 13 bases between the germline ends. CDR3 protein: CAWSVNQGNQPQHF. As DNA, the CDR3 is TGTGCCTGGAGTGTAAATCAGGGTAACCAGCCCCAGCATTTT. Together with reference TRBV30 and TRBJ1-5, the CDR3 gives the full variable domain: SQTIHQWPATLVQPVGSPLSLECTVEGTSNPNLYWYRQAAGRGLQLLFYSVGIGQISSEVPQNLSASRPQDRQFILSSKKLLLSDSGFYLCAWSVNQGNQPQHFGDGTRLSIL.

The J gene is TRBJ2-5, the V gene TRBV5-8; D is unresolved. Trimming removed 1 base at V and 2 bases at J, with 6 bases between. This CDR3 contains 13 residues. Germline CDR1 reads SGHTS; CDR2 reads YDEGEE. The CDR3 nucleotides read TGTGCCAGCAGCTTGTACCAGCAAGAGACCCAGTACTTC. It codes for CASSLYQQETQYF. The variable domain in full, with the rest retrieved from reference TRBV5-8 and TRBJ2-5, is EAGVTQSPTHLIKTRGQQATLRCSPISGHTSVYWYQQALGLGLQFLLWYDEGEERNRGNFPPRFSGRQFPNYSSELNVNALELEDSALYLCASSLYQQETQYFGPGTRLLVL.

The chain has TRBV5-6 and TRBJ2-5; 7 bases are a match to TRBD2. Germline values: CDR1 SGHDT, CDR2 YYEEEE. V lost 0 bases to trimming and J lost 5 bases; unmatched junction nucleotides: 1. The CDR3 totals 13 residues. CDR3 DNA: TGTGCCAGCAGCTTGGGTAGCGGGGAGACCCAGTACTTC. Its translation: CASSLGSGETQYF.

This chain connects TRBV24-1 to TRBJ2-6; 7 bases are a match to TRBD2. V lost 10 bases, J lost 2 bases, and 4 bases stayed unmatched. This CDR3 contains 14 residues. Per germline, CDR1 KGHDR and CDR2 SFDVKD. The CDR3, as DNA: TGTGCCACAGCGGGGACGGCTGGGGCCAACGTCCTGACTTTC. It translates to CATAGTAGANVLTF.

The V and J genes are TRBV5-1 and TRBJ2-6, with D possibly being TRBD1 (6 bases). The V end was cut by 6 bases, the J end by 0 bases, with 10 bases between. CDR3 length: 15 amino acids. Germline CDR1 SGHRS, CDR2 YFSETQ. The CDR3 reads CASTIGGSGANVLTF. CDR3 nucleotide sequence: TGCGCCAGCACTATAGGGGGCTCTGGGGCCAACGTCCTGACTTTC.

The chain links TRBV2 to TRBJ2-3; no firm D call. Germline V lookup: CDR1 SNHLY, CDR2 FYNNEI. V was cut by 10 bases and J by 2 bases, with 13 bases left in between. The CDR3 is 13 residues long. CDR3 in amino acids: CAILEYFTDTQYF. CDR3 sequence (DNA): TGTGCCATTCTAGAGTATTTCACAGATACGCAGTATTTT. Filled out from reference TRBV2 and TRBJ2-3, the complete variable domain reads EPEVTQTPSHQVTQMGQEVILRCVPISNHLYFYWYRQILGQKVEFLVSFYNNEISEKSEIFDDQFSVERPDGSNFTLKIRSTKLEDSAMYFCAILEYFTDTQYFGPGTRLTVL.

The V gene is TRBV6-5, the J gene TRBJ2-3, with 8 bases fitting TRBD1. Trimming removed 6 bases from V and 2 bases from J; junction bases left unmatched: 7. The CDR3 spans 15 residues. CDR1 MNHEY and CDR2 SVGAGI come from the germline V gene. The CDR3 nucleotides read TGTGCCAGCAGCCTACGACAGGGGATCACAGATACGCAGTATTTT. Translating gives CASSLRQGITDTQYF.

The CDR3 DNA sequence: TGTGCCAGCCTCAGGGGGCAGGGGAACACCATATATTTT. Translating gives CASLRGQGNTIYF. The chain has TRBV2 and TRBJ1-3; the match to TRBD1 covers 8 bases. The CDR3 is 13 amino acids. The J segment lost 7 bases and the V segment lost 8 bases, leaving 7 bases of the junction unmatched. Germline V gene data show CDR1 as SNHLY and CDR2 as FYNNEI. The whole variable domain, remainder taken from reference TRBV2 and TRBJ1-3, is EPEVTQTPSHQVTQMGQEVILRCVPISNHLYFYWYRQILGQKVEFLVSFYNNEISEKSEIFDDQFSVERPDGSNFTLKIRSTKLEDSAMYFCASLRGQGNTIYFGEGSWLTVV.

V gene TRBV19 combines with J gene TRBJ1-5; D is unresolved. Looked up from germline, CDR1 is LNHDA and CDR2 is SQIVND (reference sequence). Trimming shortened V by 5 bases and J by 3 bases, and 8 bases separated the two germline ends. The CDR3 covers 13 residues. CDR3 sequence (DNA): TGTGCCAGTAGTGGTAGCTACAATCAGCCCCAGCATTTT. This translates into CASSGSYNQPQHF.

CDR3 DNA sequence: TGTGCCTGGACCCCGGCCGGGACAGGGACCTCACCCCTCCACTTT. Translating gives CAWTPAGTGTSPLHF. The V call is TRBV30, the J call TRBJ1-6; TRBD1 agrees at 9 bases. From germline, CDR1 is GTSNPN and CDR2 SVGIG (reference sequence). V lost 4 bases to trimming and J lost 10 bases; unmatched junction nucleotides: 11. This CDR3 region has 15 residues.

In DNA, the CDR3 is TGTGCCAGCAGCCGGGGACAGGTCCTTGCGGGCCGTGAAGCTTTCTTT. Translated: CASSRGQVLAGREAFF. V is TRBV14 and J is TRBJ1-1; 8 nucleotides match TRBD1. The ends lost 4 bases at V and 7 bases at J; junction bases unmatched: 14. CDR3 length: 16 amino acids. The germline CDR1 and CDR2 sequences are SGHDN and FVKESK.

The chain recombines TRBV28 with TRBJ1-2, with a weak D call TRBD1 (6 bases). The CDR3 extends over 15 amino acids. Trimming took 3 bases from V and 8 from J, leaving 19 bases between them. Germline V lookup: CDR1 MDHEN, CDR2 SYDVKM. The CDR3 reads CASSFREWGRVGYTF. As DNA, the CDR3 is TGTGCCAGCAGTTTCAGAGAGTGGGGGCGCGTCGGCTACACCTTC.

The chain carries TRBV11-3 and TRBJ1-3; no reliable D call. The CDR3 loop spans 16 amino acids. The ends were cut back, 5 bases at V and 2 bases at J, with 16 bases in the middle. Per germline, CDR1 SGHNT and CDR2 YENEEA. Here the CDR3 DNA reads TGTGCCAGCAGCCCGAGTGGGTCCGGGGCTGGAAACACCATATATTTT. Translated, it gives CASSPSGSGAGNTIYF. Full variable domain (rest looked up from reference TRBV11-3 and TRBJ1-3): EAGVVQSPRYKIIEKKQPVAFWCNPISGHNTLYWYLQNLGQGPELLIRYENEEAVDDSQLPKDRFSAERLKGVDSTLKIQPAELGDSAVYLCASSPSGSGAGNTIYFGEGSWLTVV.

V is TRBV2 and J is TRBJ1-1; TRBD1 matches at 10 bases. The germline CDR1 and CDR2 sequences are SNHLY and FYNNEI. V shed 6 bases and J 1 base; nucleotides not matched to a gene: 5. This CDR3 contains 15 residues. CDR3 loop: CASRGQGMGNTEAFF. Here the CDR3 DNA reads TGTGCCAGCAGGGGACAGGGGATGGGGAACACTGAAGCTTTCTTT. Combining the CDR3 with reference TRBV2 and TRBJ1-1 gives the whole variable domain EPEVTQTPSHQVTQMGQEVILRCVPISNHLYFYWYRQILGQKVEFLVSFYNNEISEKSEIFDDQFSVERPDGSNFTLKIRSTKLEDSAMYFCASRGQGMGNTEAFFGQGTRLTVV.

This chain connects TRBV5-7 to TRBJ2-7; D remains unclear. TRBV5-7 is recorded as an ORF, its role being uncertain. V shed 1 base and J shed 3 bases, with 11 bases lying between them. The CDR3 length is 14 residues. Here the CDR3 DNA reads TGTGCCAGCAGCTTGATTCTAATAGTCTACGAGCAGTACGTC. Residues: CASSLILIVYEQYV.

This chain connects TRBV15 to TRBJ2-5; perhaps TRBD2 as D (5 bases). CDR1 is LNHNV, CDR2 YYDKDF, per germline (reference sequence). Deletions cut 3 bases from V and 9 bases from J, with 14 bases between. The CDR3 length is 13 residues. In DNA, the CDR3 is TGTGCCACCAGCAGGGGCCGGACGGAGGCCCAGTACTTC. As protein: CATSRGRTEAQYF.

The chain is built from TRBV2 and TRBJ2-3, with 12 positions matching TRBD2. The germline CDR1 and CDR2 sequences are SNHLY and FYNNEI. The CDR3 sequence is 16 residues long. Germline trimming cut 6 bases from V and 2 bases from J; bases unmatched to any gene: 6. The CDR3 DNA is TGTGCCAGCAGAGGACGACTAGCGGGAGCCACAGATACGCAGTATTTT. This translates into CASRGRLAGATDTQYF. Filled out from reference TRBV2 and TRBJ2-3, the complete variable domain reads EPEVTQTPSHQVTQMGQEVILRCVPISNHLYFYWYRQILGQKVEFLVSFYNNEISEKSEIFDDQFSVERPDGSNFTLKIRSTKLEDSAMYFCASRGRLAGATDTQYFGPGTRLTVL.

This sequence joins TRBV10-2 and TRBJ2-1, with D unclear. Trimming stripped 8 bases from V and 10 bases from J, with 9 bases between. The length of the CDR3 is 10 residues. The germline V gene has CDR1 WSHSY and CDR2 SAAADI. CDR3 residues: CASGIEEQFF. Here the CDR3 DNA reads TGCGCCAGCGGTATAGAGGAGCAGTTCTTC.

The V call is TRBV14, the J call TRBJ1-1, with no clear D. This CDR3 comprises 12 residues. V was pared by 2 bases and J by 7 bases, with 8 bases between. From germline, CDR1 is SGHDN and CDR2 FVKESK. CDR3: CASSQISVEAFF. DNA for the CDR3: TGTGCCAGCAGCCAAATTTCCGTTGAAGCTTTCTTT.

The V call is TRBV2, the J call TRBJ1-2; 9 positions match TRBD1. The CDR3 totals 17 residues. Germline CDR1 reads SNHLY; CDR2 reads FYNNEI. The V segment lost 5 bases and the J segment 7 bases; nucleotides outside the gene matches: 17. In DNA form, the CDR3 reads TGTGCCAGCAGTCTCAGCGGGGGACAGGGAGGCAGCGGTGGCTACACCTTC. This encodes CASSLSGGQGGSGGYTF. Full variable domain (missing parts from reference TRBV2 and TRBJ1-2): EPEVTQTPSHQVTQMGQEVILRCVPISNHLYFYWYRQILGQKVEFLVSFYNNEISEKSEIFDDQFSVERPDGSNFTLKIRSTKLEDSAMYFCASSLSGGQGGSGGYTFGSGTRLTVV.

This clone occurred once. This CDR3 reads CASSLDRSPGGEETQYF. The CDR3 DNA sequence: TGCGCCAGCAGCTTGGACCGCTCCCCAGGGGGCGAAGAGACCCAGTACTTC. The chain employs TRBV5-1 and TRBJ2-5, with 8 bases that match TRBD1. With 0 bases clipped from V and 3 bases from J, the junction kept 10 bases outside the gene matches. This CDR3 contains 17 residues. The germline gives CDR1 SGHRS, CDR2 YFSETQ. Using reference TRBV5-1 and TRBJ2-5 for the parts outside the CDR3, the full variable domain is KAGVTQTPRYLIKTRGQQVTLSCSPISGHRSVSWYQQTPGQGLQFLFEYFSETQRNKGNFPGRFSGRQFSNSRSEMNVSTLELGDSALYLCASSLDRSPGGEETQYFGPGTRLLVL.

This clone has only one observation. The gene calls are TRBV30 and TRBJ1-1, with a possible D match to TRBD1 (6 bases). Trimming pared 7 bases from V and 0 bases from J, leaving 15 bases between. Germline V gene data show CDR1 as GTSNPN and CDR2 as SVGIG (reference sequence). The CDR3 has 14 residues. This CDR3 reads CASSVGALNTEAFF. The CDR3 DNA reads as TGTGCCTCCTCGGTGGGGGCCTTGAACACTGAAGCTTTCTTT.

The rearrangement links TRBV7-2 to TRBJ1-1; TRBD1 is a possible D gene (6 bases). V lost 1 base and J 0 bases, leaving 15 bases between the germline ends. CDR1 is SGHTA, CDR2 FQGNSA, per germline. CDR3 size: 17 residues. CDR3 sequence (DNA): TGTGCCAGCAGCTTAGGGCCCCCGCGGACAGTGAACACTGAAGCTTTCTTT. Protein product: CASSLGPPRTVNTEAFF.

The rearrangement links TRBV28 to TRBJ1-3, with 7 bases identical to TRBD1. Germline V CDR1 and CDR2: MDHEN, SYDVKM. The V and J ends lost 6 bases and 6 bases, in that order; junction bases with no gene match: 17. The CDR3 has 17 amino acids. DNA of the CDR3: TGTGCCAGCAGCCCCACAGGGGACCCCACCTACCTAAACACCATATATTTT. Protein product: CASSPTGDPTYLNTIYF.

The rearrangement joins TRBV11-3 to TRBJ1-1; D uncertain. The CDR3 totals 11 residues. Germline V gene sequence: CDR1 SGHNT, CDR2 YENEEA. V lost 4 bases, J lost 11 bases, and 11 bases lay in between. The CDR3 reads CASSWGEVAFF. For the CDR3, the DNA is TGTGCCAGCAGCTGGGGAGAGGTCGCTTTCTTT.

There are a few counts of this clone. The CDR3 loop is CASSHQGITQFF. The CDR3 DNA is TGTGCCAGCAGCCATCAGGGGATTACGCAGTTCTTC. The J gene is TRBJ2-1, the V gene TRBV28; TRBD1 might be the D (6 bases). Looked up from germline, CDR1 is MDHEN and CDR2 is SYDVKM. The CDR3 extends over 12 amino acids. V lost 6 bases, J lost 12 bases, and 15 bases lay in between.

The V and J genes are TRBV3-1 (or the pseudogene TRBV3-2) and TRBJ1-5; D is unclear. The CDR3 extends over 14 amino acids. V was clipped by 1 base and J by 0 bases, with 4 bases between them. Germline V gene sequence: CDR1 LGHDT, CDR2 YNNKEL (reference sequence). The CDR3 here is CASSQGYSNQPQHF. The CDR3 DNA is TGTGCCAGCAGCCAAGGTTATAGCAATCAGCCCCAGCATTTT.

The chain joins TRBV7-8 to TRBJ1-1; D is perhaps TRBD1 (6 bases). CDR1 and CDR2 (germline): SGHVS, FQNEAQ. The V end lost 5 bases, the J end lost 6 bases, and 16 bases lay between the germline ends. CDR3 length: 14 residues. In DNA, the CDR3 is TGTGCCAGCAGCCGAATCAGGGGCGGCTCTGAAGCTTTCTTT. It translates to CASSRIRGGSEAFF. Full variable domain (rest looked up from reference TRBV7-8 and TRBJ1-1): GAGVSQSPRYKVAKRGQDVALRCDPISGHVSLFWYQQALGQGPEFLTYFQNEAQLDKSGLPSDRFFAERPEGSVSTLKIQRTQQEDSAVYLCASSRIRGGSEAFFGQGTRLTVV.